The 13 T cell receptor beta chains in this list originate from one sample, sequenced in a study of cytomegalovirus exposure and HLA in healthy donors. Vbeta (60) and Jbeta (13) primers were used in the PCR. Produced via immunoSEQ multiplex PCR; TCRdb's table is partial and in-frame only. The table has approximately 210,000 clones, approximately 85% seen once. The sample taken for sequencing was PBMCs. The receptors were gathered from a girl aged 5-17 years in good health and CMV-seropositive.

The rearrangement links TRBV7-2 to TRBJ2-7; TRBD1 aligns across 10 bases. The junction had 4 bases not matched to a gene; V was cut back by 0 bases and J by 5 bases. This CDR3 spans 15 amino acids. The germline V gene encodes CDR1 SGHTA and CDR2 FQGNSA. The CDR3 DNA is TGTGCCAGCAGCTTAGCCGGGACAGGGGCCCACGAGCAGTACTTC. It specifies CASSLAGTGAHEQYF.

This clone turned up a few times. The chain combines TRBV29-1 with TRBJ1-2, with TRBD1 matching over 9 bases. J gave up 4 bases and V 6 bases, and 15 bases lay outside the gene matches. The CDR3 has 16 amino acids. Germline V gives CDR1 SQVTM, CDR2 ANQGSEA. CDR3 DNA sequence: TGCAGCGTCCCCTGGGGACAGGGCGCCCCCGTCTATGGCTACACCTTC. Encoded protein: CSVPWGQGAPVYGYTF.

V gene TRBV30 combines with J gene TRBJ1-2, with D possibly being TRBD1 (6 bases). There are 14 residues in the CDR3. Germline CDR1 GTSNPN, CDR2 SVGIG (reference sequence). V was shortened by 4 bases and J by 0 bases, with 12 bases between the two germline ends. The CDR3 is CAWTGVSSNYGYTF. DNA of the CDR3: TGTGCCTGGACAGGGGTCAGCTCTAACTATGGCTACACCTTC.

The chain employs TRBV7-6 and TRBJ1-5; 7 nucleotides line up with TRBD1. From germline, CDR1 is SGHVS and CDR2 FNYEAQ. Unmatched junction bases numbered 6, after V lost 5 bases and J lost 2 bases. The CDR3 spans 15 residues. The CDR3 loop is CASSQYGTGNQPQHF. In DNA, the CDR3 is TGTGCCAGCAGCCAATACGGGACAGGCAATCAGCCCCAGCATTTT.

The chain couples TRBV7-6 to TRBJ2-7; tentative D call: TRBD2 (6 bases). Deletions cut 5 bases from V and 1 base from J, with 9 bases between. Germline loops: CDR1 SGHVS, CDR2 FNYEAQ. This CDR3 comprises 13 residues. The CDR3 is CASSHGGSYEQYF. The DNA for the CDR3 is TGTGCCAGCAGCCATGGAGGGTCCTACGAGCAGTACTTC.

The chain links TRBV15 to TRBJ2-1; TRBD1 agrees at 7 bases. Germline V gives CDR1 LNHNV, CDR2 YYDKDF (reference sequence). This CDR3 has 13 amino acids. V lost 8 bases and J lost 3; bases outside the gene matches: 4. CDR3 coding DNA: TGTGCCACCGAAGACAGGGACTACAATGAGCAGTTCTTC. This codes for CATEDRDYNEQFF.

The V call is TRBV4-3, the J call TRBJ1-2; D is perhaps TRBD1 (5 bases). CDR1 and CDR2 (germline): LGHNA, YSLEER. V was clipped by 1 base and J by 4 bases, with 16 bases between them. The CDR3 has 16 amino acids. CDR3 sequence reads: CASSQVELWGGYGYTF. In DNA form, the CDR3 reads TGCGCCAGCAGCCAAGTGGAACTCTGGGGGGGCTATGGCTACACCTTC.

This chain links TRBV18 with TRBJ1-1; D possibly corresponds to TRBD1 (5 bases). This CDR3 has 14 residues. V dropped 3 bases and J dropped 11 bases, with 19 bases sitting between them. Germline V gene data show CDR1 as KGHSH and CDR2 as LQKENI. The DNA for the CDR3 is TGTGCCAGCTCACCGACAGTGGCCCTTGGTGAGGCTTTCTTT. Amino acid sequence: CASSPTVALGEAFF.

The chain joins TRBV5-6 to TRBJ1-6; possible D gene TRBD1, 5 bases. The CDR3 totals 13 residues. Trimming removed 4 bases at V and 9 bases at J, with 11 bases between. Germline assignment: CDR1 SGHDT and CDR2 YYEEEE. CDR3 nucleotides: TGTGCCAGCAGCGGGGGGGGAGGTTCACCCCTCCACTTT. Its translation is CASSGGGGSPLHF.

J is TRBJ2-5 and V is TRBV27; 9 bases agree with TRBD1. Germline V lookup: CDR1 MNHEY, CDR2 SMNVEV (reference sequence). The J segment lost 5 bases and the V segment lost 5 bases, leaving 6 bases of the junction unmatched. This CDR3 spans 14 amino acids. DNA for the CDR3: TGTGCCAGCAGTGCCGGGACAGGGTGGGAGACCCAGTACTTC. This codes for CASSAGTGWETQYF.

This clone was observed a handful of times. Within the sample, other DNA sequences also encode this same CDR3. The V gene is TRBV27, the J gene TRBJ1-1; 8 bases map to TRBD1. The junction had 6 bases not matched to a gene; V was cut back by 5 bases and J by 4 bases. The CDR3 totals 14 residues. In germline, CDR1 is MNHEY, CDR2 SMNVEV (reference sequence). The CDR3 loop reads CASSPQGDGTEAFF. The DNA for the CDR3 is TGTGCCAGCAGTCCACAGGGGGATGGCACTGAAGCTTTCTTT.

This clone has only one observation. J is TRBJ1-1 and V is TRBV6-5; D perhaps matches TRBD1 (5 bases). V lost 7 bases and J 2 bases, leaving 14 bases between the germline ends. The CDR3 extends over 14 amino acids. CDR1 is MNHEY, CDR2 SVGAGI, per germline. The CDR3: CASNSRALNTEAFF. The CDR3 DNA is TGTGCCAGCAATTCCAGGGCCTTAAACACTGAAGCTTTCTTT.

The chain couples TRBV12-2 to TRBJ2-5; the table assigns TRBD2, which was not confirmed against the DNA. TRBV12-2 is listed as a pseudogene. CDR3 length: 19 amino acids. For the CDR3, the DNA is TGTGCAAGTCGCTTATGGACTAGCGGGGTTTTTACGTACCAAGAGACCCAGTACTTC. This codes for CASRLWTSGVFTYQETQYF.